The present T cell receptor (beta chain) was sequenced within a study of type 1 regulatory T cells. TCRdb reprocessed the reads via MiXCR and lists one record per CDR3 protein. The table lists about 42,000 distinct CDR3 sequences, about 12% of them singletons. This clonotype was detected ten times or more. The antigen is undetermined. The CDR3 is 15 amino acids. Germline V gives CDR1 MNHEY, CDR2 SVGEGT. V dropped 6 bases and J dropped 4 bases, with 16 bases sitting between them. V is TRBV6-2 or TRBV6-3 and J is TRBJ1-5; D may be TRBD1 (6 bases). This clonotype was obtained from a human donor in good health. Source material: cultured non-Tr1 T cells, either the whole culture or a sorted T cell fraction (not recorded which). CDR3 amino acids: CASSGTPGVNQPQHF. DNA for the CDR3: TGTGCCAGCAGCGGGACACCTGGGGTAAATCAGCCCCAGCATTTT.